One and the same sample provided the 3 T cell receptor beta chains below, sequenced in a study of blood T cell repertoires in COVID-19. Clones were sequenced by immunoSEQ multiplex PCR, and TCRdb holds only the in-frame ones, with some missing. The sample has approximately 210,000 clones, 90% to 95% seen once; the top ten hold roughly 1.2%. The sample comprised peripheral blood. These receptors all come from a man aged 30 to 39 with acute or convalescent COVID-19.

This chain uses TRBV28 with TRBJ2-3, with D maybe TRBD2 (6 bases). The CDR3 has 14 residues. Germline V CDR1 and CDR2: MDHEN, SYDVKM. The germline V and J ends were trimmed by 7 bases and 2 bases, with 13 bases remaining between them. This chain's CDR3 is CASKGRGTTDTQYF. Written as DNA, the CDR3 is TGTGCCAGCAAGGGTCGGGGGACCACAGATACGCAGTATTTT.

The V call is TRBV5-1, the J call TRBJ2-5; D unclear. CDR3 length: 14 residues. Germline loops: CDR1 SGHRS, CDR2 YFSETQ. V lost 2 bases to trimming and J lost 1 base, with 9 bases between them. The CDR3 region is CASSFSRIQETQYF. In DNA, the CDR3 is TGCGCCAGCAGCTTCTCGCGGATCCAAGAGACCCAGTACTTC.

V usage is TRBV4-1 and J usage is TRBJ1-1; TRBD1 is a possible D gene (6 bases). The V and J ends lost 4 bases and 4 bases respectively, with 13 bases between them. The CDR3 has 14 amino acids. The V gene's germline CDR1 is MGHRA and CDR2 YSYEKL. The chain's CDR3 is CASSRGRGGTEAFF. Written as DNA, the CDR3 is TGCGCCAGCAGCCGCGGTAGGGGGGGCACTGAAGCTTTCTTT.